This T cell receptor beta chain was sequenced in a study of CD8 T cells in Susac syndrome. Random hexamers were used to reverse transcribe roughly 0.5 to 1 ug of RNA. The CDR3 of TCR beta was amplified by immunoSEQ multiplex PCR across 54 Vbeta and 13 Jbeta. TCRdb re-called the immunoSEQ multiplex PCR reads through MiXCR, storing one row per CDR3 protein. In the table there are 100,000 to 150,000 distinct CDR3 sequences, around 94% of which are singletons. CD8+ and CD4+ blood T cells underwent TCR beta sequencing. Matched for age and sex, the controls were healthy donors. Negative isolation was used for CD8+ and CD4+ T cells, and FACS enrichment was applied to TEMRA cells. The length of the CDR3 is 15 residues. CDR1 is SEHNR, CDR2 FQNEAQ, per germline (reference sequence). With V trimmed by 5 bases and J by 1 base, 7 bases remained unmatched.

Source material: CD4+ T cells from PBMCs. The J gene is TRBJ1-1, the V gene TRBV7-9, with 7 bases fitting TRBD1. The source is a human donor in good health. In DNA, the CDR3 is TGTGCCAGCAGCCTTGGGACAGTCTCGAACACTGAAGCTTTCTTT. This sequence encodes CASSLGTVSNTEAFF.